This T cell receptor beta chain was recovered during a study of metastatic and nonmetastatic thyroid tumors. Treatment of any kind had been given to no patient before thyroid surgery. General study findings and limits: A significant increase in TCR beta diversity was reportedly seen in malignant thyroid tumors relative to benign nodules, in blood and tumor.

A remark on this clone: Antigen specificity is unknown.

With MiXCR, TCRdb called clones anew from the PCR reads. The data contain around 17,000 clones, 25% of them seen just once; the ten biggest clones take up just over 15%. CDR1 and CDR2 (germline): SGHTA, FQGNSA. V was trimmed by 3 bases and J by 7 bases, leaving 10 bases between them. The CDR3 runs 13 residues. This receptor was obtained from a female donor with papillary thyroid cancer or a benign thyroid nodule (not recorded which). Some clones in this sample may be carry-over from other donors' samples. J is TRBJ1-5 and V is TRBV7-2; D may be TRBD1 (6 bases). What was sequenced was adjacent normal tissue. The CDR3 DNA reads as TGTGCCAGCAGCTTCCAACAGGGCCAGCCCCAGCATTTT. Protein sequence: CASSFQQGQPQHF.